The clone carrying this T cell receptor beta chain was seen only a few times. Its matching antigen is unknown. The treatment: over 15 received Ad26.COV2.S at low or high dose, single or two shots; 5 received placebo; per-sample allocation not given. Collection of samples fell on day 63 after the first vaccine or placebo injection. Donor was an adult aged 18-55 years in Boston. This table comes from immunoSEQ multiplex PCR, and its TCRdb copy is limited to in-frame clones, with some not included. Of fewer than 500,000 clones listed, 85% to 90% are singletons. This entry belongs to a study of Ad26.COV2.S vaccination and SARS-CoV-2 variants. Study at large: Donor was in the COV1001 Ad26.COV2.S trial arm. Each vaccinee took Ad26.COV2.S intramuscularly, once or twice 56 days apart. General observations from the study: In TCR breadth and depth analyses, total T cell responses may have been underestimated.

In germline, CDR1 is MNHEY, CDR2 SMNVEV (reference sequence). CDR3 length equals 15 residues. J was trimmed by 5 bases and V by 5 bases; bases with no gene match: 10. The source material was peripheral blood, sampled in a trial of Ad26.COV2.S vaccine versus placebo. This receptor was identified in a person aged 18-65 years who received the Ad26.COV2.S COVID-19 vaccine or a placebo. This chain connects TRBV27 to TRBJ2-5; 8 positions match TRBD1. As DNA, the CDR3 is TGTGCCAGCAGTCCCCAGGGGGCCGGCTGGGAGACCCAGTACTTC. As protein: CASSPQGAGWETQYF.